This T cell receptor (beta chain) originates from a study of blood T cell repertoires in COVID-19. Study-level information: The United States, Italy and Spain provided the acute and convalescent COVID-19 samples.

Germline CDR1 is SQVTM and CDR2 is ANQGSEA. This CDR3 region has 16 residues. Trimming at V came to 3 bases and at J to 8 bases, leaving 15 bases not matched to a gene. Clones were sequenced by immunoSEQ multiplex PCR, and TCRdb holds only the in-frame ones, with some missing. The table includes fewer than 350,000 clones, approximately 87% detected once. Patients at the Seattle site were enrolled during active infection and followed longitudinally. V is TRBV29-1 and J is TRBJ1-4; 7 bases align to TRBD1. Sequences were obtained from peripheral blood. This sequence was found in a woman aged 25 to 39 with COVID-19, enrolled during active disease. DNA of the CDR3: TGCAGCGTTGACTCCGAGGTGCCAGGGGGAAAGGAAAAACTGTTTTTT. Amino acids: CSVDSEVPGGKEKLFF.